These 26 T cell receptor beta chains originate from one sample sequenced in a study of blood T cells in healthy people across ages. A sample-barcoded 5' primer and a J-beta primer mix were used in a second PCR of roughly 6 to 11 cycles. TCRdb fed the 5' RACE reads into MiXCR, producing one record per CDR3 protein. The top ten clones hold 15% to 20% of a sample with about 1,000,000 distinct CDR3 sequences, 40% to 45% of them seen once. Sequenced input: blood. The receptors stem from a woman aged 55-69 years in good health.

This clonotype was seen only a few times. The V gene is TRBV14, the J gene TRBJ2-3, with D perhaps TRBD1 or TRBD2 (5 bases each). The CDR3 spans 18 residues. Trimming stripped 0 bases from V and 3 bases from J, with 19 bases between. Germline-derived CDR1 and CDR2 are SGHDN and FVKESK. The CDR3 is CASSQEGTWGIATDTQYF. CDR3 nucleotides: TGTGCCAGCAGCCAAGAGGGGACCTGGGGGATTGCGACAGATACGCAGTATTTT.

As for this clonotype: Sequence at one end of the junction differs from germline and may be a read error. The rearrangement joins TRBV5-1 to TRBJ2-2; 7 nucleotides align to TRBD2. The V gene's germline CDR1 is SGHRS and CDR2 YFSETQ. The CDR3 contains 13 residues. CDR3 DNA: TGCGCCAGCAGCTTGCAGGGTGGCGGGGGGCTGTTTTTT. Amino acids: CASSLQGGGGLFF.

In DNA, the CDR3 is TGCGCCAGCAGCCCCCCGGGGATAGGCTACGAGCAGTACTTC. Residues: CASSPPGIGYEQYF. The rearrangement links TRBV5-1 to TRBJ2-7, with D possibly TRBD2 on 5 matching bases. The CDR3 is 14 residues long. CDR1 and CDR2 from the germline V gene are SGHRS and YFSETQ. V dropped 4 bases and J dropped 3 bases, with 14 bases sitting between them.

V gene TRBV18 combines with J gene TRBJ2-4, with 7 nucleotides matching TRBD1. The DNA end lines up better with TRBJ2-5; the J call may be wrong. The CDR3 has 17 amino acids. The germline CDR1 and CDR2 sequences are KGHSH and LQKENI. Here the CDR3 DNA reads TGTGCCAGCTCACCACAGACAGGGATTGATCCTCAAGAGACCCAGTACTTC. This encodes CASSPQTGIDPQETQYF.

V is TRBV20-1 and J is TRBJ1-6; a possible D gene is TRBD1 (5 bases). Looked up from germline, CDR1 is DFQATT and CDR2 is SNEGSKA (reference sequence). The CDR3 is 13 residues long. Trimming cost V 6 bases and J 10 bases, with 16 bases left between them. The CDR3 here is CSARAGYRSPLHF. In nucleotides, the CDR3 is TGCAGTGCCCGAGCGGGGTACAGGTCACCCCTCCACTTT.

V and J are TRBV28 and TRBJ1-1; D gene ambiguous. Trimming removed 2 bases from V and 1 base from J, with 8 bases in between. This CDR3 has 14 residues. The V gene's germline CDR1 is MDHEN and CDR2 SYDVKM. CDR3 loop: CASSLRGRNTEAFF. The CDR3 nucleotides read TGTGCCAGCAGTTTACGGGGTCGGAACACTGAAGCTTTCTTT.

This chain joins TRBV24-1 and TRBJ2-7, with 8 positions matching TRBD2. V gave up 7 bases and J gave up 7 bases; unmatched junction bases: 11. The germline V gene has CDR1 KGHDR and CDR2 SFDVKD. The CDR3 sequence is 14 residues long. The chain's CDR3 is CATSTPGLEGEQYF. Written as DNA, the CDR3 is TGTGCCACCAGCACTCCGGGACTAGAGGGTGAGCAGTACTTC.

On this clonotype: A much larger clone sits a single nucleotide away, making a read error possible. The chain links TRBV4-1 to TRBJ2-3; a possible D gene is TRBD2 (5 bases). From germline, CDR1 is MGHRA and CDR2 YSYEKL. CDR3 size: 13 residues. The V and J ends lost 1 base and 8 bases respectively, with 10 bases between them. The CDR3 region is CASSQGSAGTQYF. CDR3 in DNA: TGCGCCAGCAGCCAAGGTAGCGCAGGTACGCAGTATTTT.

A remark on this clonotype: A much larger clone is a single base away; this may be a read error. The chain joins TRBV29-1 to TRBJ1-2, with 7 bases fitting TRBD1. This CDR3 spans 12 amino acids. Germline V gene lookup returns CDR1 SQVTM and CDR2 ANQGSEA. Unmatched junction bases numbered 7, after V lost 4 bases and J lost 8 bases. CDR3 in DNA: TGCAGCGTTGTGTGGGGGACAGACGGCTACACCTTC. Amino acid sequence: CSVVWGTDGYTF. Filled out from reference TRBV29-1 and TRBJ1-2, the complete variable domain reads SAVISQKPSRDICQRGTSLTIQCQVDSQVTMMFWYRQQPGQSLTLIATANQGSEATYESGFVIDKFPISRPNLTFSTLTVSNMSPEDSSIYLCSVVWGTDGYTFGSGTRLTVV.

The genes are TRBV7-2 and TRBJ1-2, with a weak D call TRBD1 (6 bases). This CDR3 has 14 amino acids. Germline CDR1 and CDR2: SGHTA and FQGNSA. The germline V and J ends were trimmed by 5 bases and 5 bases, with 15 bases remaining between them. CDR3 sequence (DNA): TGTGCCAGCAGCCCCTTAGAGGGGGGGTATGGCTACACCTTC. Amino acids: CASSPLEGGYGYTF.

This clonotype was counted a few times. The CDR3 sequence: CSARRITPGLTQETQYF. CDR3 nucleotides: TGCAGTGCTAGAAGAATTACTCCGGGACTAACTCAAGAGACCCAGTACTTC. J is TRBJ2-5 and V is TRBV20-1; 7 bases fit TRBD2. With V trimmed by 2 bases and J by 2 bases, 14 bases remained unmatched. The CDR3 contains 17 residues. Per germline, CDR1 DFQATT and CDR2 SNEGSKA (reference sequence).

This clonotype was observed a handful of times. V gene TRBV28 combines with J gene TRBJ2-4; D may be TRBD1 or TRBD2 (6 bases each). CDR3 length equals 17 residues. CDR1 and CDR2 from the germline V gene are MDHEN and SYDVKM. V gave up 6 bases and J gave up 13 bases, with 31 bases separating them. CDR3 residues: CASSFPGGLGGRGEQYF. CDR3 nucleotides: TGTGCCAGCAGCTTCCCTGGGGGTTTAGGAGGAAGGGGGGAGCAGTACTTC.

This clonotype appeared a few times. The V gene is TRBV6-1, the J gene TRBJ2-3; 9 nucleotides match TRBD1. This CDR3 region has 15 residues. CDR1 MNHNS and CDR2 SASEGT come from the germline V gene. V was clipped by 1 base and J by 6 bases; unmatched bases: 5. The CDR3 DNA reads as TGTGCCAGCAGTGAAGGGGGACAGGGTTCCGATACGCAGTATTTT. Its protein product is CASSEGGQGSDTQYF.

This clonotype was recorded a few times. DNA for the CDR3: TGCAGTGCTAGAGGACTAGTCGAGGGTAGCGAGCAGTACTTC. Translating gives CSARGLVEGSEQYF. J is TRBJ2-5 and V is TRBV20-1; D may be TRBD2 (6 bases). The better agreement between TRBJ2-7 and the DNA end casts doubt on the J call. The germline V gene encodes CDR1 DFQATT and CDR2 SNEGSKA (reference sequence). The CDR3 has 14 amino acids.

This clonotype has only a few counts. The genes are TRBV20-1 and TRBJ2-1; TRBD2 agrees at 9 bases. The CDR3 covers 17 residues. Per germline, CDR1 DFQATT and CDR2 SNEGSKA (reference sequence). J was trimmed by 7 bases and V by 6 bases; bases with no gene match: 19. For the CDR3, the DNA is TGCAGTGCCACACGCGGGGTCGGTAGCGGGAGAGGTAATGAGCAGTTCTTC. It yields the protein CSATRGVGSGRGNEQFF.

In its sample, this clonotype was seen a few times. The rearrangement joins TRBV25-1 to TRBJ1-4; the match to TRBD1 covers 11 bases. Trimming cost V 3 bases and J 2 bases; bases outside gene matches: 5. CDR1 is MGHDK, CDR2 SYGVNS, per germline. The CDR3 has 17 amino acids. CDR3 DNA: TGTGCCAGCAGTGAGGGACAGGGGGTTATGACTAATGAAAAACTGTTTTTT. This codes for CASSEGQGVMTNEKLFF.

V usage is TRBV2 and J usage is TRBJ2-7, with D perhaps TRBD2 (6 bases). In germline, CDR1 is SNHLY, CDR2 FYNNEI. The CDR3 has 15 residues. Between the trimmed V and J ends, which lost 1 base and 0 bases, there was a span of 10 bases. CDR3 DNA: TGTGCCAGCAGTGAAGGTGGGGGGATCTCCTACGAGCAGTACTTC. The encoded protein is CASSEGGGISYEQYF.

The chain employs TRBV3-1 and TRBJ1-2; 10 bases map to TRBD1. V lost 4 bases, J lost 13 bases, and 9 bases stayed unmatched. The CDR3 spans 13 residues. The germline gives CDR1 LGHDT, CDR2 YNNKEL (reference sequence). The CDR3 reads CASSPAGQGLGTF. CDR3 bases: TGTGCCAGCAGCCCTGCGGGACAGGGGCTTGGCACCTTC.

This clonotype has only a few counts. This rearrangement joins TRBV4-1 to TRBJ2-7, with a weak D call TRBD2 (6 bases). The CDR3 is 18 amino acids. Deletions cut 0 bases from V and 7 bases from J, with 25 bases between. CDR1 is MGHRA, CDR2 YSYEKL, per germline. CDR3 sequence: CASSQDPIGVAVTWEQYF. The CDR3 DNA follows: TGCGCCAGCAGCCAAGATCCGATTGGGGTAGCGGTAACATGGGAGCAGTACTTC.

This clonotype has only a few counts. V and J are TRBV20-1 and TRBJ2-4, with TRBD1 identical over 7 bases. CDR1 is DFQATT, CDR2 SNEGSKA, per germline (reference sequence). The J segment lost 4 bases and the V segment lost 1 base, leaving 7 bases of the junction unmatched. The CDR3 has 15 residues. This CDR3 is CSARGQGERKNIQYF. The CDR3, as DNA: TGCAGTGCTAGAGGCCAGGGGGAGAGGAAAAACATTCAGTACTTC.

The table lists this clonotype with a few counts. The rearrangement uses TRBV10-3 and TRBJ1-4; D is undetermined. From germline, CDR1 is ENHRY and CDR2 SYGVKD. This CDR3 is 15 amino acids long. V was clipped by 0 bases and J by 2 bases, with 7 bases between them. The CDR3 nucleotides are TGTGCCATCAGTGAGTCTGGAGGGACTAATGAAAAACTGTTTTTT. Encoded protein: CAISESGGTNEKLFF.

This clonotype was picked up a small number of times. V gene TRBV29-1 combines with J gene TRBJ1-2; 8 nucleotides align to TRBD1. J lost 4 bases, V lost 8 bases, and 6 bases had no gene match. Germline V gene data show CDR1 as SQVTM and CDR2 as ANQGSEA. CDR3 length equals 12 residues. The CDR3, as DNA: TGCAGCACAGACAGGGGAGGCTATGGCTACACCTTC. Translation: CSTDRGGYGYTF.

The chain joins TRBV5-1 to TRBJ2-3; 8 bases fit TRBD2. Germline V CDR1 and CDR2: SGHRS, YFSETQ. The V gene end was trimmed by 1 base and the J gene end by 14 bases; junction bases not matched to a gene: 9. This CDR3 contains 13 residues. The CDR3 DNA sequence: TGCGCCAGCAGCTTGATGTCCGGGAGGGCGGCGTATTTT. Amino acid sequence: CASSLMSGRAAYF.

This clonotype was recorded a few times. The J gene is TRBJ1-1, the V gene TRBV6-2 or TRBV6-3; D is unclear. CDR3 length: 11 residues. CDR1 and CDR2 (germline): MNHEY, SVGEGT. V was trimmed by 4 bases and J by 7 bases, leaving 7 bases between them. CDR3 region: CASSFGGEAFF. CDR3 coding DNA: TGTGCCAGCAGTTTTGGAGGTGAAGCTTTCTTT.

The chain carries TRBV21-1 and TRBJ1-2; no DNA check was done on the table's D call, TRBD1. TRBV21-1 is a known pseudogene. CDR3 length equals 15 residues. The CDR3 DNA is TGTGCCAGCAGCAAAGTTCGCAGGGATGGTTATGGCTACACCTTC. Translation: CASSKVRRDGYGYTF.

The chain combines TRBV3-1 with TRBJ1-2; D call uncertain. This CDR3 region has 15 residues. Trimming removed 0 bases at V and 4 bases at J, with 12 bases between. Germline CDR1 and CDR2: LGHDT and YNNKEL (reference sequence). The DNA of the CDR3 is TGTGCCAGCAGCCAAGATGTTTCATGGATCTATGGCTACACCTTC. This encodes CASSQDVSWIYGYTF.